This TCR beta chain was sequenced during a study of T cells in Graves' hyperthyroidism and ophthalmopathy (dated by TCRdb to between 2018 and 2021). About the study as a whole: TCR V-J signatures able to tell the groups apart were searched for in a discovery cohort of around 95 patients, of whom 43 had Graves' ophthalmopathy and more than 55 had stable Graves' hyperthyroidism. For training and testing, the roughly 97 patients in the discovery cohort were randomly divided in a 7:3 ratio. TCR Vbeta CDR3 sequencing of fewer than 150 peripheral blood samples (roughly 43 ophthalmopathy, roughly 74 hyperthyroidism and 17 progressor patients) is reported in the paper. Prospective prediction of ophthalmopathy was tested in an independent validation cohort of 18 to 20 hyperthyroidism patients and 15 to 17 patients who later progressed to ophthalmopathy. After sampling, hyperthyroidism patients received methimazole starting at 30 mg daily, and ophthalmopathy patients received high-dose intravenous methylprednisolone. The study also compared thyroid tissue and blood T-cell repertoires from about 6 Graves' hyperthyroidism patients. The investigation overall reported the following: Sample size was not statistically predetermined, and blinding of investigators to group allocation was not performed. Most expanded thyroid clonotypes (frequency above 0.001) were also found in blood, which suggests that blood repertoires may mirror thyroid immune responses. In validation, progression to ophthalmopathy was predicted by the model with around 70% sensitivity and around 76% specificity, a median of 6.5 months before onset. In cross-validation, a model built on a 13 V-J signature told ophthalmopathy apart from stable hyperthyroidism with approximately 90% sensitivity and roughly 83% specificity, and in testing the same model reached 80%/75%.

Amplification of TCR beta CDR3 regions was carried out from RNA transcripts. The TCR CDR3 was subjected to a first round of RT-PCR using the HTBI primer set and the Qiagen OneStep RT-PCR kit. Libraries were constructed in a second round of multiplex PCR, after which size selection and purification were performed. Paired-end sequencing of the libraries was performed with 100 bp reads on an Illumina HiSeq2000. Per the authors' processing: SOAPnuke was used to process the raw data, removing reads that contained adapters or uncalled bases, had a mean Phred below 15, or lacked an exact match to the constant primer or identifier. High-quality paired reads were merged with COPE v1.2.5, and unique nucleotide sequences were defined as clonotypes. MiTCR v1.1 was used to align the clonotypes against IMGT TRBV, TRBD and TRBJ reference segments. The analysis was restricted to V-J combinations with a frequency above 0.0001, which together covered about 99% of the repertoires. The TCS score was defined as the ratio of F50 (clonal expansion) to E x V (chaos), calculated using BLOSUM62-based TCRdist between CDR3 peptides within each V-J. Welch's t-statistics and random forest reduced 450 to 600 V-J features to roughly 13, which were used in a naive Bayes classifier (R e1071). The similarity between thyroid and blood repertoires was quantified using the Morisita-Horn index. The public reads were reanalyzed by TCRdb: fastp trimming at Q25, MiXCR alignment, in-frame beta chains only. Entries that share a CDR3 protein sequence are merged under the most common genes and DNA. The V and J calls come from TCRdb's annotation, not from the publication. Across this sample there are 530,000 or so distinct CDR3 sequences, with approximately 44% seen only once. About 8% of the sample is in the top ten clones.

This clonotype was detected only once. This receptor's antigen is unknown. Base quality data are lacking; no much larger clone is found one base away. One read gives only weak evidence. Stable Graves' hyperthyroidism was defined as the absence of progression to ophthalmopathy over 18 months of follow-up. Hyperthyroidism patients were aged 18 to 65 years and newly diagnosed, with disease duration of less than 2 months. Patients with uncontrolled infections, other autoimmune diseases, pregnancy or lactation were excluded. Diagnoses were based on clinical symptoms, serum thyroxine and TRAb, thyroid ultrasound and orbital computed tomography. Total RNA was extracted using Trizol reagent, and RNA quality was assessed on an Agilent 2100 Bioanalyzer. Cut back by 5 bases and 8 bases, the V and J ends lie 16 bases apart. The germline V gene gives CDR1 as SNHLY and CDR2 as FYNNEI. Measured from the cysteine to the phenylalanine, the CDR3 is 14 residues long. Only the CDR3 DNA is retained, 42 bases long and in frame from the first base.

The origin of this receptor is a woman younger than 35 with Graves' hyperthyroidism. Sequencing input: peripheral blood or thyroid tissue (not recorded which). The sequence is built from TRBV2 and TRBJ1-3, with TRBD1 perhaps the D gene, on 5 matching bases. The bases read TGTGCCAGCAGTTATACTAGCGGGGGAGACACCATATATTTT. Translated, it gives CASSYTSGGDTIYF.